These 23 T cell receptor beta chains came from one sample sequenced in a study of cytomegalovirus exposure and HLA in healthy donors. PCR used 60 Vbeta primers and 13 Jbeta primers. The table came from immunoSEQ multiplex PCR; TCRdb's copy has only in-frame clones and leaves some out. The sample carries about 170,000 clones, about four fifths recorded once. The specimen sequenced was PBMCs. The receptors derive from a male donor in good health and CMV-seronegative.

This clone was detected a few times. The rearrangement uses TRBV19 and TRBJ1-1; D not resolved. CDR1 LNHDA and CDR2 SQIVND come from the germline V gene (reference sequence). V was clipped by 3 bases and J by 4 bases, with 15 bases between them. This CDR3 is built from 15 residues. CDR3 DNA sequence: TGTGCCAGTAGTATCGGGGTAGGTTTGGTCACTGAAGCTTTCTTT. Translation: CASSIGVGLVTEAFF.

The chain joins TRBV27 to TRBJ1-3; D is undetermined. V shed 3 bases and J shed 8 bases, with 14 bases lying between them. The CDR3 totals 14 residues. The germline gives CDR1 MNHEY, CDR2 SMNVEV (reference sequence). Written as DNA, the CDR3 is TGTGCCAGCAGTTTTAGAGTTAACGGTCACACCATATATTTT. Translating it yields CASSFRVNGHTIYF.

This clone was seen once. The CDR3 DNA reads TGTGCCAGCAGCCCCCAATTAGGGAGCGGGGGGGCGCTTCATACGCAGTATTTT. Translation: CASSPQLGSGGALHTQYF. The chain carries TRBV5-4 and TRBJ2-3, with 10 bases aligning to TRBD2. The trim removed 4 bases at V and 7 bases at J, leaving 18 bases unmatched. Germline V gene lookup returns CDR1 SGHNT and CDR2 YYREEE (reference sequence). The CDR3 consists of 18 residues. The variable domain in full, completed from reference TRBV5-4 and TRBJ2-3, reads ETGVTQSPTHLIKTRGQQVTLRCSSQSGHNTVSWYQQALGQGPQFIFQYYREEENGRGNFPPRFSGLQFPNYSSELNVNALELDDSALYLCASSPQLGSGGALHTQYFGPGTRLTVL.

CDR3 sequence: CASSTSSGRYNEQFF. In DNA form, the CDR3 reads TGTGCCAGTAGTACATCTAGCGGCCGCTACAATGAGCAGTTCTTC. The rearrangement links TRBV19 to TRBJ2-1; 7 bases map to TRBD2. Looked up from germline, CDR1 is LNHDA and CDR2 is SQIVND (reference sequence). J gave up 3 bases and V 4 bases, and 6 bases lay outside the gene matches. The CDR3 spans 15 residues.

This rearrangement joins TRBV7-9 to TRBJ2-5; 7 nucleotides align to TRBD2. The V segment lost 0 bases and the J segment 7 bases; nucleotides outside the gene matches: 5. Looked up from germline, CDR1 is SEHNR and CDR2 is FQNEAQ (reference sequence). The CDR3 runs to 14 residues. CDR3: CASSLAAAGATQYF. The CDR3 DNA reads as TGTGCCAGCAGCTTAGCTGCTGCGGGAGCGACCCAGTACTTC.

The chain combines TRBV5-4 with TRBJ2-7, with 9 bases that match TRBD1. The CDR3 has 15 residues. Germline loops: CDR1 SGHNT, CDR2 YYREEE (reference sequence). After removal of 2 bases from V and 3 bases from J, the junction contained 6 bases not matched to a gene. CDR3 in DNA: TGTGCCAGCAGCTTTCCGGGACAGGGCTTCTACGAGCAGTACTTC. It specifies CASSFPGQGFYEQYF.

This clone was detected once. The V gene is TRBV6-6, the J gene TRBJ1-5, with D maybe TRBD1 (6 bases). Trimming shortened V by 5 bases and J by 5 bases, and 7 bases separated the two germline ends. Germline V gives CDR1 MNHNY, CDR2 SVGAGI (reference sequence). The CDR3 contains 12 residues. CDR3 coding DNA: TGTGCCAGCAGTCACAGGGATCAGCCCCAGCATTTT. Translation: CASSHRDQPQHF.

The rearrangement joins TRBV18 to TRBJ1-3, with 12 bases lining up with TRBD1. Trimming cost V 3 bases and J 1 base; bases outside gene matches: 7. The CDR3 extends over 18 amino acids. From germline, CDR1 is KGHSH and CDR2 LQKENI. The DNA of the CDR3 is TGTGCCAGCTCACCGACCGGGACAGGGGGCACGTCTGGAAACACCATATATTTT. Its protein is CASSPTGTGGTSGNTIYF.

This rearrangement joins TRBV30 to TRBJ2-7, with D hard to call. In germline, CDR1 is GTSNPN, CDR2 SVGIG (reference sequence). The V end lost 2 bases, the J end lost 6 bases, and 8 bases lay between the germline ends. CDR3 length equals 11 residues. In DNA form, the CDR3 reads TGTGCCTGGAGTCAGCGTGCCGAGCAGTACTTC. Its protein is CAWSQRAEQYF.

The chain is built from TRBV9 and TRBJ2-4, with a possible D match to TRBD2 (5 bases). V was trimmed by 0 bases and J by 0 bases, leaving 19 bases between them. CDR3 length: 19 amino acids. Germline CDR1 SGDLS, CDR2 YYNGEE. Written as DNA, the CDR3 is TGTGCCAGCAGCGTAGGAGACGGGAAAGGAGATCTAGCCAAAAACATTCAGTACTTC. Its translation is CASSVGDGKGDLAKNIQYF.

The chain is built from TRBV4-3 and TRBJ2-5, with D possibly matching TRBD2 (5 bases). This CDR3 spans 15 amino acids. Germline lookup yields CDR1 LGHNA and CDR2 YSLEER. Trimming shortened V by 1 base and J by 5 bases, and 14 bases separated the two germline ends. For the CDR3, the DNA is TGCGCCAGCAGCCAAGGGTTCGGGGTTGGGGAGACCCAGTACTTC. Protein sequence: CASSQGFGVGETQYF.

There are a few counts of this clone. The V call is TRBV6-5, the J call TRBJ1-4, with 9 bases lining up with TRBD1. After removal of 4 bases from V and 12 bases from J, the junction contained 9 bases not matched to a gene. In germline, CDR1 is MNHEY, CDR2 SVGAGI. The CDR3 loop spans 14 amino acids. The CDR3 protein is CASSSRRDREELFF. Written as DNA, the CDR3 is TGTGCCAGCAGTTCCCGAAGGGACAGGGAGGAACTGTTTTTT.

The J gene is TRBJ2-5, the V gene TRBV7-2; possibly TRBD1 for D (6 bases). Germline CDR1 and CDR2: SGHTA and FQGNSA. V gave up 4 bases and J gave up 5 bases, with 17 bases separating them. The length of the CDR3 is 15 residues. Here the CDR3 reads CASSSQRGSEETQYF. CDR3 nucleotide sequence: TGTGCCAGCAGCTCACAAAGGGGGTCGGAGGAGACCCAGTACTTC.

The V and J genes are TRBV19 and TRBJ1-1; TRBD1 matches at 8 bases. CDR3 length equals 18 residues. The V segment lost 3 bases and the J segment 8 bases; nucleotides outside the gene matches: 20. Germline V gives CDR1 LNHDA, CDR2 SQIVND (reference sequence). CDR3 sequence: CASSIASRTGTRSKEAFF. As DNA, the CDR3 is TGTGCCAGTAGTATCGCTTCTAGGACAGGGACACGGTCGAAGGAAGCTTTCTTT.

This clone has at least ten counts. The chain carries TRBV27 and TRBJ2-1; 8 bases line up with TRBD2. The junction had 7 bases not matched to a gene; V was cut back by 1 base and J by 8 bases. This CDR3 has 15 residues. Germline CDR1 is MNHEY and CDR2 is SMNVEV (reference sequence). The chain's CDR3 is CASSLFRGGLHEQFF. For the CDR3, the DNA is TGTGCCAGCAGTTTATTCCGGGGGGGGTTGCATGAGCAGTTCTTC.

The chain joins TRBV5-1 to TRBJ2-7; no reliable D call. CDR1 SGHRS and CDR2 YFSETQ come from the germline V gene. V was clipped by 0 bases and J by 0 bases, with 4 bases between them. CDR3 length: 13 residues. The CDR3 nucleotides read TGCGCCAGCAGCTTGGATTACTCCTACGAGCAGTACTTC. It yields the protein CASSLDYSYEQYF.

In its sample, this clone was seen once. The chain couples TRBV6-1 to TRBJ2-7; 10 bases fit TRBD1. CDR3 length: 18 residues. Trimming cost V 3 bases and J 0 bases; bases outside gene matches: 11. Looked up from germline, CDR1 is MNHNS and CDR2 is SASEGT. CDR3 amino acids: CASSERQGALLSSYEQYF. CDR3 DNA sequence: TGTGCCAGCAGTGAGAGACAGGGGGCCCTCCTGAGCTCCTACGAGCAGTACTTC.

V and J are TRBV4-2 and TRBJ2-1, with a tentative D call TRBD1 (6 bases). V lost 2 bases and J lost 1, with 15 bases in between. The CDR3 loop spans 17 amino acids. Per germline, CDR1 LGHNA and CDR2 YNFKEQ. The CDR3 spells CASSQLLGGKSYNEQFF. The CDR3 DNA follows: TGTGCCAGCAGCCAACTGTTAGGGGGTAAGTCCTACAATGAGCAGTTCTTC.

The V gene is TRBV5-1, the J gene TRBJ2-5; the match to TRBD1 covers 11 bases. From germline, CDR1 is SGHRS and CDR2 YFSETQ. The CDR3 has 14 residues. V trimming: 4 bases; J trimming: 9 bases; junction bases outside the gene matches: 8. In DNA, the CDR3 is TGCGCCAGCAGCCCTGGGACAGGGGGAGGGGCCCAGTACTTC. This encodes CASSPGTGGGAQYF.

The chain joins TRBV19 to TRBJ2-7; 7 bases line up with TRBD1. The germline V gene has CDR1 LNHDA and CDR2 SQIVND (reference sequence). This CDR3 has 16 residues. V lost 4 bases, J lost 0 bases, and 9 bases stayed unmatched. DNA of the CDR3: TGTGCCAGTAGTAAAGGGTTTACAGGGGTCTCCTACGAGCAGTACTTC. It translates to CASSKGFTGVSYEQYF.

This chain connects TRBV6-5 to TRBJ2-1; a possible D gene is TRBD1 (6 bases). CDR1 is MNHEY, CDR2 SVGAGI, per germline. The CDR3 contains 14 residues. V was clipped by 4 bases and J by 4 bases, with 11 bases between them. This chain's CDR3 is CASSSGTLYNEQFF. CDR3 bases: TGTGCCAGCAGTTCCGGGACACTATACAATGAGCAGTTCTTC.

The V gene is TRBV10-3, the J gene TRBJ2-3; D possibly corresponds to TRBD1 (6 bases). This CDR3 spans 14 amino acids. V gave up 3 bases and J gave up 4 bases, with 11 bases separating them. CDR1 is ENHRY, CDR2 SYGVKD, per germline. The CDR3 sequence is CAISDGTFPDTQYF. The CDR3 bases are TGTGCCATCAGTGACGGGACATTCCCAGATACGCAGTATTTT.

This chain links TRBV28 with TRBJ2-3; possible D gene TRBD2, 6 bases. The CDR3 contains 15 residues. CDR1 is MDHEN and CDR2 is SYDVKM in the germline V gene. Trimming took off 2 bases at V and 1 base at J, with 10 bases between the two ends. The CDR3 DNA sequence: TGTGCCAGCAGTTTACGGCGCGGGGGCACAGATACGCAGTATTTT. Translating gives CASSLRRGGTDTQYF.